The sample holds one count of the clone carrying this TCR beta chain. The data originate from a study of blood T cell repertoires in COVID-19. Study overall: COVID-19 samples, acute and convalescent, were from the United States, Italy and Spain. PBMCs, B-cell-depleted T cells, or T cells provided the cDNA or gDNA that made up the material.

Germline V gene lookup returns CDR1 SGHTA and CDR2 FQGTGA. With V trimmed by 5 bases and J by 0 bases, 6 bases remained unmatched. The length of the CDR3 is 17 residues. In the original workflow: Using reference gene primer amplification, nucleated cell counts were estimated. Libraries were prepared by immunoSEQ multiplex PCR; TCRdb keeps only in-frame clonotypes and omits some of them. Clone size and V and J calls were adopted from that table, with D and trimming inferred from the DNA. The sample yields approximately 130,000 clones, approximately 83% seen once. The sequence derives from a woman between 45 and 65 years old who had recovered from COVID-19. The sequenced material came from peripheral blood. The V call is TRBV7-3, the J call TRBJ2-3, with 12 bases fitting TRBD2. CDR3 loop: CASSEQGTSGSTDTQYF. In DNA form, the CDR3 reads TGTGCCAGCAGCGAACAAGGGACTAGCGGGAGCACAGATACGCAGTATTTT.